The rows below give T cell receptor beta chains drawn from one sample of a study of CD8 T cells in Susac syndrome. Using its own MiXCR run on the immunoSEQ multiplex PCR reads, TCRdb lists one record per CDR3 protein. The data show 90,000 to 150,000 distinct CDR3 sequences, with less than 95% seen just once and more than 0.09% held by the top ten. The sequenced sample consisted of CD4+ T cells from PBMCs. These receptors were taken from a human donor in good health. The CDR3 runs from the conserved cysteine through the conserved F or W.

CDR3 protein	V gene	J gene
CASSSEISGANVLTF	TRBV27	TRBJ2-6
CASSQKAGAGYEQYF	TRBV3-1	TRBJ2-7
CASSQVQQETQYF	TRBV3-1	TRBJ2-5
CASSLVGTSDNEQFF	TRBV5-1	TRBJ2-1
CASSGGQVYGYTF	TRBV6-1	TRBJ1-2
CASSMAGQERGYTF	TRBV5-1	TRBJ1-2
CAWSEGLAVTDTQYF	TRBV30	TRBJ2-3
CASSPPLAGGRHGELFF	TRBV7-3	TRBJ2-2
CASSSAQGSRSGANVLTF	TRBV12-3/TRBV12-4	TRBJ2-6
CASSLPLETQYF	TRBV7-2	TRBJ2-5
CASSVEGATNEKLFF	TRBV2	TRBJ1-4
CASGRALNTEAFF	TRBV2	TRBJ1-1
CASSLRDSPTF	TRBV12-3/TRBV12-4	TRBJ2-1
CASQDDSNQPQHF	TRBV2	TRBJ1-5
CSVAPPGGADYGYTF	TRBV29-1	TRBJ1-2
CASSSPGPTFF	TRBV6-5	TRBJ1-1
CASRGLQKEAFF	TRBV19	TRBJ1-1
CASSPSVEEQYF	TRBV28	TRBJ2-7